One sample yielded the 5 T cell receptor beta chains listed below, sequenced in a study of stem cell transplantation in POMP-related autoinflammatory disease. Generated by immunoSEQ multiplex PCR, the TCRdb table keeps only in-frame clones and is missing some. The sample lists approximately 65,000 clones, approximately 90% seen once, with around 0.72% in the top ten. The source was CD4+ T cells from PBMCs, collected after stem cell transplantation. These receptors came from a human patient with POMP-related autoinflammation and immune dysregulation (PRAID). Some T cells may be the graft donor's.

V usage is TRBV11-2 and J usage is TRBJ1-1, with TRBD1 matching 10 bases. There are 16 residues in the CDR3. J was trimmed by 0 bases and V by 4 bases; bases with no gene match: 5. CDR1 SGHAT and CDR2 FQNNGV come from the germline V gene. CDR3 bases: TGTGCCAGCAGCTCCGGGACAGGGGTTTTGAACACTGAAGCTTTCTTT. Protein: CASSSGTGVLNTEAFF.

This sequence joins TRBV18 and TRBJ2-5, with D perhaps matching TRBD1 or TRBD2 (5 bases each). The CDR3 contains 15 residues. With 0 bases removed from V and 4 bases from J, the gap between germline ends came to 12 bases. Germline loops: CDR1 KGHSH, CDR2 LQKENI. The CDR3 spells CASSPPGQRGETQYF. For the CDR3, the DNA is TGTGCCAGCTCACCACCAGGTCAGAGGGGAGAGACCCAGTACTTC.

Only one count was recorded for this clone. The rearrangement joins TRBV5-5 to TRBJ2-3; D possibly corresponds to TRBD1 (5 bases). Trimming stripped 3 bases from V and 3 bases from J, with 5 bases between. This CDR3 is built from 12 residues. Looked up from germline, CDR1 is SGHKS and CDR2 is YYEKEE (reference sequence). CDR3 coding DNA: TGTGCCAGCAGCTCAGGGACAGATACGCAGTATTTT. Translating gives CASSSGTDTQYF.

Notes on this clone: Other DNA sequences from this sample encode an identical CDR3 as well. The chain uses TRBV5-5 and TRBJ2-1; the match to TRBD1 covers 7 bases. The germline CDR1 and CDR2 sequences are SGHKS and YYEKEE (reference sequence). This CDR3 contains 19 residues. V shed 3 bases, J shed 9 bases, and the junction held 24 bases outside the gene matches. In DNA form, the CDR3 reads TGTGCCAGCAGCTCATTAACGCCAAACAGGGGCCCTAATTATCGTGAGCAGTTCTTC. Protein sequence: CASSSLTPNRGPNYREQFF.

The gene calls are TRBV6-2 or TRBV6-3 and TRBJ2-3, with D perhaps being TRBD1 or TRBD2 (6 bases each). This CDR3 has 17 residues. V was clipped by 6 bases and J by 1 base, with 20 bases between them. Germline values: CDR1 MNHEY, CDR2 SVGEGT. CDR3 protein: CASSTNPGARGTDTQYF. CDR3 sequence (DNA): TGTGCCAGCAGCACCAACCCGGGGGCGCGGGGCACAGATACGCAGTATTTT.